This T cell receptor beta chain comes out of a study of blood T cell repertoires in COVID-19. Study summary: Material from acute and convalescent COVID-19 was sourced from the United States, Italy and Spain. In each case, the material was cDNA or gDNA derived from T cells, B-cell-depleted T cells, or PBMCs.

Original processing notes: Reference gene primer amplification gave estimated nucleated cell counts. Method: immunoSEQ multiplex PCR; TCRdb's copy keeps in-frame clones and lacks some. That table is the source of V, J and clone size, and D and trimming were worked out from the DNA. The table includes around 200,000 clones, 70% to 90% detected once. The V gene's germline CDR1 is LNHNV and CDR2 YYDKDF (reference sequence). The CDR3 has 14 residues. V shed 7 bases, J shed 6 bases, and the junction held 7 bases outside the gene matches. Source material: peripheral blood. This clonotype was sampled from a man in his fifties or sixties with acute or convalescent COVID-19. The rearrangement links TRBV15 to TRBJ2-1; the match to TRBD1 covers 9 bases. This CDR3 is CATTTPGQGNEQFF. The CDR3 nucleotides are TGTGCCACCACGACGCCGGGACAGGGCAATGAGCAGTTCTTC.